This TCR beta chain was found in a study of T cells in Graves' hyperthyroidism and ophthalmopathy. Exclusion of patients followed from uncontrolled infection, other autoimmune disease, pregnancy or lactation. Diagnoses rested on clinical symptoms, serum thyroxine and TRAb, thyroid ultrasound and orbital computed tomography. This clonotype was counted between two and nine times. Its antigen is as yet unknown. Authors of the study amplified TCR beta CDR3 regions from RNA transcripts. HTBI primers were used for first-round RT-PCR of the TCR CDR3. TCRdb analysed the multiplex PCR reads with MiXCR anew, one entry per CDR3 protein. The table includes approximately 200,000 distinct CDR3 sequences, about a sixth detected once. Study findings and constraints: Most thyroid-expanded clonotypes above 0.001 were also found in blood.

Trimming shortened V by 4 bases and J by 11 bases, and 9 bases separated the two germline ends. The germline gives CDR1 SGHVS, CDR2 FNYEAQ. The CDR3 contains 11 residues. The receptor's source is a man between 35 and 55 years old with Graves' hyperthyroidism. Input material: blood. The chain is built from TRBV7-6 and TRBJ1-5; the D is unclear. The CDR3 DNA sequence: TGTGCCAGCAGCTCAGGCCGGGCCCAGCATTTT. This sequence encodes CASSSGRAQHF.